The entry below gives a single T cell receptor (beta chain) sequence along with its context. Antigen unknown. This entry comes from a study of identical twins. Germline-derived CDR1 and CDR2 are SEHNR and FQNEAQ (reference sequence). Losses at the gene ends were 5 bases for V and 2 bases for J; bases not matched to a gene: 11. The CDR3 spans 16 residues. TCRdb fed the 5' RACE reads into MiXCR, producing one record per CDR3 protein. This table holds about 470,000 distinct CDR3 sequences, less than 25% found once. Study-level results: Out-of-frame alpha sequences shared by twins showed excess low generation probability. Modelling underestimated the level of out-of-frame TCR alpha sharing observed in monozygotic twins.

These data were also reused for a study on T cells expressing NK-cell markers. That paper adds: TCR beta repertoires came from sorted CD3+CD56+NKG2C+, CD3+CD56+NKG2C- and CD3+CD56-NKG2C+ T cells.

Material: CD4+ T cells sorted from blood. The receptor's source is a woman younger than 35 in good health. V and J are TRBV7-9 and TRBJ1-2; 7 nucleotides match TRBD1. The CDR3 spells CASSPTLGQDNYGYTF. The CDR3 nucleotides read TGTGCCAGCAGCCCCACGCTCGGACAGGACAACTATGGCTACACCTTC. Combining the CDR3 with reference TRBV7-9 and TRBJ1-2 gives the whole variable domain DTGVSQNPRHKITKRGQNVTFRCDPISEHNRLYWYRQTLGQGPEFLTYFQNEAQLEKSRLLSDRFSAERPKGSFSTLEIQRTEQGDSAMYLCASSPTLGQDNYGYTFGSGTRLTVV.